The 16 T cell receptor beta chains below all came from one sample that was sequenced in a study of cytomegalovirus exposure and HLA in healthy donors. The PCR used 60 Vbeta and 13 Jbeta primers. Profiled with immunoSEQ multiplex PCR; TCRdb holds only in-frame clones, not every one. The sample yields a few hundred thousand clones, over 80% seen once. The source material was PBMCs. The receptors derive from a woman aged 45-65 years in good health and CMV-seropositive.

The CDR3 here is CASSAGAGIVYEQYF. Written as DNA, the CDR3 is TGTGCCAGCAGCGCCGGGGCGGGGATCGTCTACGAGCAGTACTTC. This chain joins TRBV7-6 and TRBJ2-7, with a weak D call TRBD2 (6 bases). The V gene lost 5 bases and the J gene lost 3 bases, with 17 bases spanning the gap. The CDR3 covers 15 residues. CDR1 and CDR2 from the germline V gene are SGHVS and FNYEAQ.

This sequence joins TRBV28 and TRBJ2-7, with 8 nucleotides matching TRBD1. The V gene end was trimmed by 4 bases and the J gene end by 3 bases; junction bases not matched to a gene: 8. This CDR3 spans 15 amino acids. Germline V gene sequence: CDR1 MDHEN, CDR2 SYDVKM. CDR3 residues: CASSYRGVLGYEQYF. DNA of the CDR3: TGTGCCAGCAGTTACAGGGGGGTTCTGGGCTACGAGCAGTACTTC. Variable domain in full (rest from reference TRBV28 and TRBJ2-7): DVKVTQSSRYLVKRTGEKVFLECVQDMDHENMFWYRQDPGLGLRLIYFSYDVKMKEKGDIPEGYSVSREKKERFSLILESASTNQTSMYLCASSYRGVLGYEQYFGPGTRLTVT.

The CDR3 sequence is CAWSRDTGRSPLHF. The CDR3 nucleotides read TGTGCCTGGAGTAGGGACACGGGTCGTTCACCCCTCCACTTT. The chain combines TRBV30 with TRBJ1-6; D might be TRBD1 (6 bases). Germline V gene sequence: CDR1 GTSNPN, CDR2 SVGIG (reference sequence). V dropped 2 bases and J dropped 9 bases, with 14 bases sitting between them. This CDR3 is built from 14 residues. Complete variable domain (other parts from reference TRBV30 and TRBJ1-6): SQTIHQWPATLVQPVGSPLSLECTVEGTSNPNLYWYRQAAGRGLQLLFYSVGIGQISSEVPQNLSASRPQDRQFILSSKKLLLSDSGFYLCAWSRDTGRSPLHFGNGTRLTVT.

This clone was seen a handful of times. The rearrangement joins TRBV5-6 to TRBJ1-4; D gene uncertain. Germline values: CDR1 SGHDT, CDR2 YYEEEE. Trimming removed 2 bases from V and 0 bases from J, with 8 bases in between. The CDR3 spans 15 residues. This chain's CDR3 is CASSFRHSTNEKLFF. The CDR3 region has the DNA TGTGCCAGCAGCTTCCGACATTCAACTAATGAAAAACTGTTTTTT.

This clone came up a few times. The V and J genes are TRBV19 and TRBJ1-2; 8 bases align to TRBD1. The ends lost 3 bases at V and 3 bases at J; junction bases unmatched: 6. This CDR3 is 15 amino acids long. Germline CDR1 reads LNHDA; CDR2 reads SQIVND (reference sequence). In DNA, the CDR3 is TGTGCCAGTAGTATCGGACAGGGATCCCACTATGGCTACACCTTC. Residues: CASSIGQGSHYGYTF.

The V call is TRBV6-5, the J call TRBJ2-7; TRBD2 might be the D (5 bases). Near its end, the DNA agrees better with TRBJ2-1, so the J call may be wrong. Germline V CDR1 and CDR2: MNHEY, SVGAGI. This CDR3 spans 15 amino acids. The CDR3 here is CASEPGESSYNEQFF. CDR3 DNA: TGTGCCAGCGAACCCGGGGAGAGCTCCTACAATGAGCAGTTCTTC.

This clone was picked up one time. This chain joins TRBV11-3 and TRBJ2-3; 7 bases line up with TRBD2. From germline, CDR1 is SGHNT and CDR2 YENEEA. This CDR3 comprises 16 residues. Trimming cost V 1 base and J 2 bases; bases outside gene matches: 6. Here the CDR3 DNA reads TGTGCCAGCAGCTTAGGGGGGGGGACGTACACAGATACGCAGTATTTT. It encodes CASSLGGGTYTDTQYF.

The chain joins TRBV10-3 to TRBJ2-7, with TRBD2 matching 8 bases. Germline loops: CDR1 ENHRY, CDR2 SYGVKD. The CDR3 consists of 13 residues. The J segment lost 2 bases and the V segment lost 11 bases, leaving 8 bases of the junction unmatched. CDR3 protein: CASAGGPTYEQYF. The CDR3, as DNA: TGTGCCTCCGCGGGAGGTCCTACCTACGAGCAGTACTTC.

The rearrangement links TRBV6-6 to TRBJ1-1; 8 bases line up with TRBD1. Trimming removed 4 bases from V and 3 bases from J; junction bases left unmatched: 4. In germline, CDR1 is MNHNY, CDR2 SVGAGI (reference sequence). The CDR3 consists of 14 residues. CDR3 sequence: CASSFRGLYTEAFF. CDR3 sequence (DNA): TGTGCCAGCAGTTTCAGGGGGCTGTACACTGAAGCTTTCTTT.

The chain carries TRBV5-1 and TRBJ1-2; 8 bases are a match to TRBD1. This CDR3 spans 14 amino acids. V shed 0 bases, J shed 4 bases, and the junction held 2 bases outside the gene matches. Germline CDR1 is SGHRS and CDR2 is YFSETQ. Here the CDR3 DNA reads TGCGCCAGCAGCTTGGCCGGGACAGGCTATGGCTACACCTTC. This codes for CASSLAGTGYGYTF.

V usage is TRBV4-3 and J usage is TRBJ1-2; the D gene is possibly TRBD1 (5 bases). The length of the CDR3 is 13 residues. V gave up 1 base and J gave up 2 bases, with 5 bases separating them. Germline V gene sequence: CDR1 LGHNA, CDR2 YSLEER. CDR3 region: CASSQAGNYGYTF. Here the CDR3 DNA reads TGCGCCAGCAGCCAAGCAGGGAACTATGGCTACACCTTC.

The chain carries TRBV28 and TRBJ2-7; D is uncertain. V lost 8 bases to trimming and J lost 2 bases, with 13 bases between them. The CDR3 runs to 13 residues. Germline V gene data show CDR1 as MDHEN and CDR2 as SYDVKM. The CDR3 region has the DNA TGTGCCAGCTCGAGGTCCTTACCCTACGAGCAGTACTTC. Encoded protein: CASSRSLPYEQYF.

The chain has TRBV7-9 and TRBJ1-1; D is possibly TRBD1 (6 bases). Germline values: CDR1 SEHNR, CDR2 FQNEAQ (reference sequence). The CDR3 extends over 12 amino acids. With 4 bases removed from V and 11 bases from J, the gap between germline ends came to 14 bases. CDR3 residues: CASSSEQGGAFF. The CDR3 DNA is TGTGCCAGCAGCTCCGAACAGGGAGGGGCTTTCTTT.

V usage is TRBV18 and J usage is TRBJ2-1; D is perhaps TRBD2 (6 bases). The CDR3 runs to 16 residues. Germline-derived CDR1 and CDR2 are KGHSH and LQKENI. V was clipped by 1 base and J by 7 bases, with 17 bases between them. CDR3 DNA: TGTGCCAGCTCACCACTCCCGGGTCCAGGGAGGAATGAGCAGTTCTTC. Protein product: CASSPLPGPGRNEQFF.

CDR3 DNA: TGTGCCAGCAGTTTAATCGTTACAGATACGCAGTATTTT. Translated: CASSLIVTDTQYF. J is TRBJ2-3 and V is TRBV27; D gene ambiguous. Per germline, CDR1 MNHEY and CDR2 SMNVEV (reference sequence). The length of the CDR3 is 13 residues. With 2 bases removed from V and 3 bases from J, the gap between germline ends came to 6 bases.

A remark on this clone: Relative to the germline gene, one junction end is altered; a read error may explain this. The chain combines TRBV28 with TRBJ2-7; D may be TRBD2 (6 bases). The CDR3 contains 13 residues. Germline V CDR1 and CDR2: MDHEN, SYDVKM. The CDR3 DNA follows: TGTGCCAGCAGTCCCCCATTTTCCGGGAGTCAGGACTTC. Its protein is CASSPPFSGSQDF.